This T cell receptor (beta chain) was recorded in a study of blood T cell repertoires in COVID-19. At the level of the study: Some COVID-19 samples were acute and others convalescent; all came from the United States, Italy and Spain.

TCRdb's table, derived via immunoSEQ multiplex PCR, lists solely in-frame clones and lacks some. The repertoire holds about 150,000 clones, around 88% seen once, with under 6% in the top ten. The CDR3 is 14 residues long. Germline assignment: CDR1 LGHNT and CDR2 FRNRAP. Trimming removed 7 bases from V and 0 bases from J, with 10 bases in between. Sequencing input: peripheral blood. The TCR comes from a human donor in a cohort sampled during active COVID-19. The J gene is TRBJ2-1, the V gene TRBV12-5; weak D call: TRBD1 (5 bases). The CDR3 region is CASAFQGSYNEQFF. The CDR3 nucleotides read TGTGCTAGTGCCTTCCAGGGCTCCTACAATGAGCAGTTCTTC.